The entry below describes one T cell receptor beta chain. In the study's own analysis: How many nucleated cells were present was estimated from reference gene primer amplification. Using immunoSEQ multiplex PCR, the repertoire was profiled, and TCRdb retains in-frame clones only, with some absent. Clonal size and the V and J genes are those of that table, whereas D and trimming came from the DNA. Counted here are roughly 200,000 clones, around 78% occurring once; the ten biggest clones make up approximately 3%. This specimen comes from a study of blood T cell repertoires in COVID-19. In the study overall: The origin of the acute and convalescent COVID-19 samples was the United States, Italy and Spain. PBMCs, B-cell-depleted T cells, or T cells provided the cDNA or gDNA that made up the material.

This CDR3 comprises 13 residues. The V and J ends lost 0 bases and 8 bases respectively, with 11 bases between them. Looked up from germline, CDR1 is SGHDT and CDR2 is YYEEEE. The TCR sequence derives from a woman over 75 with active or convalescent COVID-19. This chain uses TRBV5-6 with TRBJ1-2; a possible D gene is TRBD1 (6 bases). Sequenced: peripheral blood. The CDR3 region has the DNA TGTGCCAGCAGCTTGGACAGGGCATGGGGCTACACCTTC. Translating it yields CASSLDRAWGYTF.